This TCR beta chain emerged from a study of blood T cell repertoires in COVID-19. Study-wide background: The study drew acute and convalescent COVID-19 samples from the United States, Italy and Spain.

This CDR3 region has 13 residues. The germline V and J ends were trimmed by 0 bases and 6 bases, with 8 bases remaining between them. CDR1 is SGDLS, CDR2 YYNGEE, per germline. Original handling: Amplification of reference gene primers was used by the study to estimate nucleated cell counts. The protocol was immunoSEQ multiplex PCR, while the TCRdb copy is restricted to in-frame clones and leaves out a portion. That table supplies the V and J calls and clone size; D and trimming were determined from the DNA. Seen here are approximately 270,000 clones, approximately 90% observed once, and the top ten hold approximately 4%. Recruits, aged about 18 to 90 years, lived in about two dozen US areas. Researchers sorted participants into cohorts using their self-reported clinical history.

This TCR was sampled from a woman aged 25 to 39 with acute COVID-19. V gene TRBV9 combines with J gene TRBJ2-3, with a possible D match to TRBD2 (6 bases). The specimen sequenced was PBMCs or T cells enriched from blood (not recorded which). DNA for the CDR3: TGTGCCAGCAGCGTAGGCGGGGTGGATACGCAGTATTTT. It codes for CASSVGGVDTQYF.